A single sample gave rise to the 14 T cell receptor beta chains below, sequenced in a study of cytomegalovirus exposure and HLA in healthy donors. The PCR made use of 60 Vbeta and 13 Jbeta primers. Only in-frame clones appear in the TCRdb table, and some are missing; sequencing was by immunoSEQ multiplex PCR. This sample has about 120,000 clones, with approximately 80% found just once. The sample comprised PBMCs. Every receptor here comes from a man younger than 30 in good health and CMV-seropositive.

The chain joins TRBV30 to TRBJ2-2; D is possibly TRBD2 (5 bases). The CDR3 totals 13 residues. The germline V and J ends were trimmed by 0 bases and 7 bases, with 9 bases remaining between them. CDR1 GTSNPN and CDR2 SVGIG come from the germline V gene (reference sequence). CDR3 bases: TGTGCCTGGAGTGTACTAGTTGACGGGGAGCTGTTTTTT. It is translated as CAWSVLVDGELFF.

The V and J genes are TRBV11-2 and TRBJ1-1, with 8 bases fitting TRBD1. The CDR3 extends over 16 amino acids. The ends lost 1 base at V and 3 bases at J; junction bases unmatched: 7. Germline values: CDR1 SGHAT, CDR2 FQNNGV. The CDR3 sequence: CASSLALQGGDTEAFF. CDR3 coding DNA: TGTGCCAGCAGCTTAGCCCTACAGGGGGGCGACACTGAAGCTTTCTTT.

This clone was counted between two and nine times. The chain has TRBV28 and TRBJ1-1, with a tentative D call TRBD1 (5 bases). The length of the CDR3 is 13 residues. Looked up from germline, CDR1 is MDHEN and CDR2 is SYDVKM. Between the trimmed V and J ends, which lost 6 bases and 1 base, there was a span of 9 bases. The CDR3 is CASSPRENTEAFF. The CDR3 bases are TGTGCCAGCAGCCCCAGGGAGAACACTGAAGCTTTCTTT.

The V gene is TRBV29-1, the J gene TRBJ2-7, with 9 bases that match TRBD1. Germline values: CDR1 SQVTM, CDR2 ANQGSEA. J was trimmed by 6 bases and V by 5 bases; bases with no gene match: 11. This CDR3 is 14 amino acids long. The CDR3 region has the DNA TGCAGCGTTCGATTCGGGACAGGGCTTGGCGAGCAGTACTTC. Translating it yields CSVRFGTGLGEQYF.

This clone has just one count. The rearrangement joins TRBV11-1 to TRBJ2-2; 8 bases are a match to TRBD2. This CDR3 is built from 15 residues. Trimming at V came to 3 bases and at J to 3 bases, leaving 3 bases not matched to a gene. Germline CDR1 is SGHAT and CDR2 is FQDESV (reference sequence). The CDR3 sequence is CASSFGGGYTGELFF. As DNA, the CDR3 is TGTGCCAGCAGCTTCGGGGGGGGGTACACCGGGGAGCTGTTTTTT.

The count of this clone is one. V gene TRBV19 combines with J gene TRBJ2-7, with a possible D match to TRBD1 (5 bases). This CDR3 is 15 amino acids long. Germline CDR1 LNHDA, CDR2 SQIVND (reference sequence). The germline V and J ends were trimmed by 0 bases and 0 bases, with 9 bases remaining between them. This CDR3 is CASSIDIGASYEQYF. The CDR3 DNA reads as TGTGCCAGTAGTATAGATATAGGGGCCTCCTACGAGCAGTACTTC. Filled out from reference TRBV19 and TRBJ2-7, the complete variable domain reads DGGITQSPKYLFRKEGQNVTLSCEQNLNHDAMYWYRQDPGQGLRLIYYSQIVNDFQKGDIAEGYSVSREKKESFPLTVTSAQKNPTAFYLCASSIDIGASYEQYFGPGTRLTVT.

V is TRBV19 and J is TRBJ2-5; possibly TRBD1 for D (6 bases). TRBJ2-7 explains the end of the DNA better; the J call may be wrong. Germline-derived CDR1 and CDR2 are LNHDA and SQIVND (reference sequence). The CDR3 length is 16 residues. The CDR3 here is CASSQYRDKGSYEQYF. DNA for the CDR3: TGTGCCAGTAGTCAATACAGGGATAAGGGGTCCTACGAGCAGTACTTC.

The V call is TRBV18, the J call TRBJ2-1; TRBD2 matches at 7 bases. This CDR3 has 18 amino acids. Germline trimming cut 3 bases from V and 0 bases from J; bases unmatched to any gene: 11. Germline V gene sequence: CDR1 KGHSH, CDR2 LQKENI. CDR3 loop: CASSPWASGVSSYNEQFF. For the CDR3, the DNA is TGTGCCAGCTCACCCTGGGCTAGCGGAGTCAGCTCCTACAATGAGCAGTTCTTC.

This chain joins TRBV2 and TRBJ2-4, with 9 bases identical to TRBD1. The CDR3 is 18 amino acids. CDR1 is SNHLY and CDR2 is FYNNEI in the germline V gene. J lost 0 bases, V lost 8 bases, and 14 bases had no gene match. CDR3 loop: CASLSGTGSSLAKNIQYF. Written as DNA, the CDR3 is TGTGCCAGCCTTTCCGGGACAGGGTCCTCTTTAGCCAAAAACATTCAGTACTTC.

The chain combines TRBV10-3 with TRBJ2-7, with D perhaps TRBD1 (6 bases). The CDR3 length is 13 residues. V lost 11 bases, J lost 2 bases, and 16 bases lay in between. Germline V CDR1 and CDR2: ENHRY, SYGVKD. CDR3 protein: CAFARDKTYEQYF. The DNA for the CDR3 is TGTGCCTTCGCCCGGGACAAGACCTACGAGCAGTACTTC.

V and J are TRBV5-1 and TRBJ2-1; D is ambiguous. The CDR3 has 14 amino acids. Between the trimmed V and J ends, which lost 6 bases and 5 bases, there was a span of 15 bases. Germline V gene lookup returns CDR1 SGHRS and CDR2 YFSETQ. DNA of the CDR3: TGCGCCAGCACCCGGTCCGGTAACCACAATGAGCAGTTCTTC. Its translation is CASTRSGNHNEQFF.

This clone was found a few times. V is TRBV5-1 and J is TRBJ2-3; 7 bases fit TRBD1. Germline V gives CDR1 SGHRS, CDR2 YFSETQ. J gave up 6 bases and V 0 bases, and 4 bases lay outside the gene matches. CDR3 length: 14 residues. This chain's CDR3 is CASSLGQGEDTQYF. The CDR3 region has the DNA TGCGCCAGCAGCTTGGGACAGGGAGAGGATACGCAGTATTTT.

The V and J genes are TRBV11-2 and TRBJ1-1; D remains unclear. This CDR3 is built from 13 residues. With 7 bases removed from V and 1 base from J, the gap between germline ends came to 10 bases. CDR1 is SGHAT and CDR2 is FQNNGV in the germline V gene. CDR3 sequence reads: CASTQTGNTEAFF. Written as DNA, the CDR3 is TGTGCCAGCACGCAGACGGGGAACACTGAAGCTTTCTTT.

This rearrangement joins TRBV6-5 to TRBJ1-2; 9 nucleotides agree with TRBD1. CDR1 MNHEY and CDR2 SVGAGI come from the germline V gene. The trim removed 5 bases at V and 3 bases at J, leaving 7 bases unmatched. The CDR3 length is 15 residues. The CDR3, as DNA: TGTGCCAGCAGTCTAGACAGGGGGAGTCACTATGGCTACACCTTC. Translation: CASSLDRGSHYGYTF.